This TCR beta chain was sequenced in a study of monozygotic twins with inflammatory bowel disease. Study-level results: TCRbeta inverse Simpson diversity was decreased in IBD patients versus healthy co-twins. Clonotypes shared with others were fewer in IBD patients than in healthy twins, especially with disease activity.

A remark on this clonotype: The antigen is not known.

CDR3 size: 14 residues. UMIs with a 6-nucleotide sample barcode were added by template switching. Reprocessing the 5' RACE reads, TCRdb reports a single entry for every CDR3 protein and omits DNA. The sample totals 350,000 to 500,000 distinct CDR3 sequences; its top ten clones hold more than 2%. This clonotype originated in a human donor with ulcerative colitis or Crohn's disease, or a healthy co-twin of an affected twin (not recorded which). The sequencing input was blood. The chain joins TRBV12-3 or TRBV12-4 to TRBJ2-3; TCRdb picks TRBD2, but there is no DNA to check that call. CDR3 amino acids: CASRERATTDTQYF.